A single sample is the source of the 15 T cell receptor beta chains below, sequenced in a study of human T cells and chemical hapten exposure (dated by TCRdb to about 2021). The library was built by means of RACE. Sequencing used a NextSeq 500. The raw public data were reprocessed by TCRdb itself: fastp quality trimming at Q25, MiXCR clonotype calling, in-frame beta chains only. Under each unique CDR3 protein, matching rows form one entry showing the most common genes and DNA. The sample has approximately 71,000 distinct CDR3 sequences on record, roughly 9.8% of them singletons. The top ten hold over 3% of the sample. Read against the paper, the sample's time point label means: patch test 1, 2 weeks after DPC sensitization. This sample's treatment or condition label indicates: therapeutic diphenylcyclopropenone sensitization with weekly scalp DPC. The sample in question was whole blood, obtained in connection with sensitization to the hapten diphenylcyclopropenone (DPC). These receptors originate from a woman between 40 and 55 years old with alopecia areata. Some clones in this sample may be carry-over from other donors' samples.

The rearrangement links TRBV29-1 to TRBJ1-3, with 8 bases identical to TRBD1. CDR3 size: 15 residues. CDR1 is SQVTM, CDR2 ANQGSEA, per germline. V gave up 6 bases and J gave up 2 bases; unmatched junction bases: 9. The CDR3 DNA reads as TGCAGCGTCCCGGGCCAGGGGGCGACTGGAAACACCATATATTTT. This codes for CSVPGQGATGNTIYF.

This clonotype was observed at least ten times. The CDR3 spells CASRRQGIDSNQPQHF. CDR3 nucleotides: TGTGCCAGCAGGAGACAGGGAATAGATAGCAATCAGCCCCAGCATTTT. The rearrangement joins TRBV2 to TRBJ1-5; 7 bases are shared with TRBD1. CDR3 size: 16 residues. The junction had 8 bases not matched to a gene; V was cut back by 6 bases and J by 0 bases. Germline CDR1 is SNHLY and CDR2 is FYNNEI.

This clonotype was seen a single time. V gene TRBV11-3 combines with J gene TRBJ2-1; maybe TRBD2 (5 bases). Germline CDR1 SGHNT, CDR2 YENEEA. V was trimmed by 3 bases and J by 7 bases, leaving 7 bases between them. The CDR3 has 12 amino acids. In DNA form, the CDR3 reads TGTGCCAGCAGCTTTTCGGGGAATGAGCAGTTCTTC. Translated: CASSFSGNEQFF.

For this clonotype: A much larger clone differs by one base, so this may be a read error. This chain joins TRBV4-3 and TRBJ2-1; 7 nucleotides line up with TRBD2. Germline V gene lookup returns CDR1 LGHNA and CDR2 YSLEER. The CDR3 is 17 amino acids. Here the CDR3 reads CASSQDFSGVSYNEQSF. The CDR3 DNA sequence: TGCGCCAGCAGCCAAGATTTCAGCGGGGTTTCCTACAATGAGCAGTCCTTC.

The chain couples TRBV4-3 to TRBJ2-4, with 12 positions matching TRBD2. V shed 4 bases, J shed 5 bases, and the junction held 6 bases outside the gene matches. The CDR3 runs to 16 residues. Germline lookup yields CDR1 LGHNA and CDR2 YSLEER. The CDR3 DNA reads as TGCGCCAGCAGCCGGAGCCTAGCGGGGGGGGAAAACATTCAGTACTTC. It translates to CASSRSLAGGENIQYF.

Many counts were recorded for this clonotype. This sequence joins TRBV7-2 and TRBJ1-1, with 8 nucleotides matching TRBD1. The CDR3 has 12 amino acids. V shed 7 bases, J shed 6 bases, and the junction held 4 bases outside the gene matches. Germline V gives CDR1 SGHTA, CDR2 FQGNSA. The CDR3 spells CASTDRGAEAFF. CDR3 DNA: TGTGCCAGCACCGACAGGGGCGCTGAAGCTTTCTTT.

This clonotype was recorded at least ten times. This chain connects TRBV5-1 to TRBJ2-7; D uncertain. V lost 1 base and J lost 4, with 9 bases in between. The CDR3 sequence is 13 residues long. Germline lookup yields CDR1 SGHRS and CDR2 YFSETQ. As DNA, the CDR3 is TGCGCCAGCAGCTTGTCCCCAGGTTACGAGCAGTACTTC. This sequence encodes CASSLSPGYEQYF.

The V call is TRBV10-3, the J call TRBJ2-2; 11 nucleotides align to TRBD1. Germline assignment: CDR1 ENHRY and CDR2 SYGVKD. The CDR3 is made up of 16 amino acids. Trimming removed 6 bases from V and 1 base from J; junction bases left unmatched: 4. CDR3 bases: TGTGCCATCAGGCAGGGACAGGGGGTGAACACCGGGGAGCTGTTTTTT. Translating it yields CAIRQGQGVNTGELFF.

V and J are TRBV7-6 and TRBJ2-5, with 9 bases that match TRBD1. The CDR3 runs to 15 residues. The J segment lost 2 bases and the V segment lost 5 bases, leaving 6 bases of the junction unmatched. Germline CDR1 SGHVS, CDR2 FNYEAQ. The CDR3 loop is CASSVGTGLQETQYF. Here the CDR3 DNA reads TGTGCCAGCAGCGTTGGGACAGGGCTTCAAGAGACCCAGTACTTC.

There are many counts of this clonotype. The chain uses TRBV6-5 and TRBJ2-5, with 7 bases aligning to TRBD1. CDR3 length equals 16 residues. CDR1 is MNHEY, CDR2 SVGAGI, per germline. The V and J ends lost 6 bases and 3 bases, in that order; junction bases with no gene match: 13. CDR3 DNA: TGTGCCAGCAGCCGCGACCGCAGGGGGTTGGAAGAGACCCAGTACTTC. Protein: CASSRDRRGLEETQYF.

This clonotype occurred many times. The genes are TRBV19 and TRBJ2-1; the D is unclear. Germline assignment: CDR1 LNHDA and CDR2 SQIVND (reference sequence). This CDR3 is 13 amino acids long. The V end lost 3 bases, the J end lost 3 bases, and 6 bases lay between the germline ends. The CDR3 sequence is CASSIDSYNEQFF. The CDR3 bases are TGTGCCAGTAGTATCGATAGCTACAATGAGCAGTTCTTC.

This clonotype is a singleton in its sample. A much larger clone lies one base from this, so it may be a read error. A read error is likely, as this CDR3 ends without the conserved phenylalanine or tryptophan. CDR3 DNA: TGTGCCAGCAGCTACCGAGCGGGGCTCTACTACGAGCAGTACTAC. It specifies CASSYRAGLYYEQYY. The chain has TRBV7-2 and TRBJ2-7; 7 bases are a match to TRBD2. Unmatched junction bases numbered 9, after V lost 4 bases and J lost 3 bases. Per the germline V gene, CDR1 is SGHTA and CDR2 is FQGNSA. The CDR3 runs to 15 residues.

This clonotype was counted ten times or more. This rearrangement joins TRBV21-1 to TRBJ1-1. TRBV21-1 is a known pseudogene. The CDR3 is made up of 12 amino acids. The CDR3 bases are TGTGCCAGCAGGCAGGAGAACACTGAAGCTTTCTTT. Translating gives CASRQENTEAFF.

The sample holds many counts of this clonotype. This CDR3 reads CSARDPERSTDTQYF. The CDR3 nucleotides read TGCAGTGCTAGAGATCCCGAGCGGTCCACAGATACGCAGTATTTT. The gene calls are TRBV20-1 and TRBJ2-3; tentative D call: TRBD2 (5 bases). Germline V lookup: CDR1 DFQATT, CDR2 SNEGSKA (reference sequence). The CDR3 totals 15 residues. With 0 bases removed from V and 2 bases from J, the gap between germline ends came to 12 bases.

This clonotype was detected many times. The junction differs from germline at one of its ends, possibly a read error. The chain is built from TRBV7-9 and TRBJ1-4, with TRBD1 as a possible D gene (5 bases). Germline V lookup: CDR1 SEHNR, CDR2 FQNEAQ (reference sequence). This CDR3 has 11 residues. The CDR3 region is CASSRDGEPLF. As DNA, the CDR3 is TGTGCCAGCAGCAGGGACGGAGAGCCTCTTTTT. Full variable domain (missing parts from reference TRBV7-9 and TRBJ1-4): DTGVSQNPRHKITKRGQNVTFRCDPISEHNRLYWYRQTLGQGPEFLTYFQNEAQLEKSRLLSDRFSAERPKGSFSTLEIQRTEQGDSAMYLCASSRDGEPLFGSGTQLSVL.